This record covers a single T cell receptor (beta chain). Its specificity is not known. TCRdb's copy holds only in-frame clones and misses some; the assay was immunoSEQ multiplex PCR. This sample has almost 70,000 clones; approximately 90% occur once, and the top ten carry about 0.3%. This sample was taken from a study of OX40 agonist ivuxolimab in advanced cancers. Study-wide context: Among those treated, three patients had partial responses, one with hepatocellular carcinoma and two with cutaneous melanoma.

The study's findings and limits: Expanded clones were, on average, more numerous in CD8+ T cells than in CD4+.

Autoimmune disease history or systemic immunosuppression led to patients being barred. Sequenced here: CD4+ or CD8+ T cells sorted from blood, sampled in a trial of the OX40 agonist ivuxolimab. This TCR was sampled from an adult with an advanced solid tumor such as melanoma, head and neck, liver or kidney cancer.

The CDR3 protein is CASRPSEGAGEKLFF. CDR3 nucleotides: TGTGCCAGCAGGCCGAGTGAAGGGGCAGGTGAAAAACTGTTTTTT. This rearrangement joins TRBV6-5 to TRBJ1-4; D is perhaps TRBD1 (5 bases). Germline loops: CDR1 MNHEY, CDR2 SVGAGI. V was clipped by 6 bases and J by 7 bases, with 18 bases between them. The length of the CDR3 is 15 residues.